This record looks at one TCR beta chain sequence and its context. Germline-derived CDR1 and CDR2 are SGHDN and FVKESK. Trimming removed 9 bases from V and 7 bases from J, with 19 bases in between. The CDR3 has 14 residues. The sample belongs to a study of blood T cell repertoires in COVID-19. Study at large: Collection of acute and convalescent COVID-19 samples took place in the United States, Italy and Spain. Sources were T cells, B-cell-depleted T cells, or PBMCs; the material itself was cDNA or gDNA.

Source study methods: Nucleated cell number was recorded as an estimate derived from reference gene primer amplification. This table comes from immunoSEQ multiplex PCR, and its TCRdb copy is limited to in-frame clones, with some not included. The D gene and trimming were derived from the DNA, and the V and J assignments and clone size from that table. This repertoire shows roughly 53,000 clones, around 82% found once; its top ten account for 12% to 15%. This TCR derives from a human donor in a cohort sampled during active COVID-19. The rearrangement joins TRBV14 to TRBJ2-1; D perhaps matches TRBD2 (6 bases). Sequenced sample: peripheral blood. CDR3 in amino acids: CASHEAGTVNEQFF. DNA for the CDR3: TGTGCCAGTCACGAGGCGGGAACGGTTAATGAGCAGTTCTTC.